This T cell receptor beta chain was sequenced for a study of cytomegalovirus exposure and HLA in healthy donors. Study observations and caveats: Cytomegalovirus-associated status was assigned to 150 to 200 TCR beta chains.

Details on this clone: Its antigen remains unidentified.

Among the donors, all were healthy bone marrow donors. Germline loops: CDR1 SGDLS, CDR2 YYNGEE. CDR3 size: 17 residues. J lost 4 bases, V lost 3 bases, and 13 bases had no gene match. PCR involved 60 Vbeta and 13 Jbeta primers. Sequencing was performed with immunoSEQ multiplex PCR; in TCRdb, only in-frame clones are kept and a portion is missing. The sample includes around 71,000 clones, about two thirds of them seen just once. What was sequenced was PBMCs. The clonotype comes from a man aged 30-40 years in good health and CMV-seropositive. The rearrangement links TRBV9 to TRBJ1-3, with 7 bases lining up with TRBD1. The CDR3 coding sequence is TGTGCCAGCAGCGGAAATAACGACAGGGTGATGGGAAACACCATATATTTT. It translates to CASSGNNDRVMGNTIYF. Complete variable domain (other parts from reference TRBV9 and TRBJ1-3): DSGVTQTPKHLITATGQRVTLRCSPRSGDLSVYWYQQSLDQGLQFLIQYYNGEERAKGNILERFSAQQFPDLHSELNLSSLELGDSALYFCASSGNNDRVMGNTIYFGEGSWLTVV.